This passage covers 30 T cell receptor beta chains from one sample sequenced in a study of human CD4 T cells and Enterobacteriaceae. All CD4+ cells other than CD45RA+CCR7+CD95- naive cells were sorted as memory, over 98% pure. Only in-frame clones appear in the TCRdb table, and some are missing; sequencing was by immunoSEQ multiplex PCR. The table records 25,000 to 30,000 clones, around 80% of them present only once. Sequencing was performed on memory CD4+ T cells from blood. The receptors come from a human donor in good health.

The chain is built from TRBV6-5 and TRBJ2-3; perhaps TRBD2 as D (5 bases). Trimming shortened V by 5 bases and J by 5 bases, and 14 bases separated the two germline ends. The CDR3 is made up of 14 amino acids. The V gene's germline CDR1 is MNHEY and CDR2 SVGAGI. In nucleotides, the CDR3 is TGTGCCAGCAGTCCCCTCACGAGCGGAGATACGCAGTATTTT. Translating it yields CASSPLTSGDTQYF.

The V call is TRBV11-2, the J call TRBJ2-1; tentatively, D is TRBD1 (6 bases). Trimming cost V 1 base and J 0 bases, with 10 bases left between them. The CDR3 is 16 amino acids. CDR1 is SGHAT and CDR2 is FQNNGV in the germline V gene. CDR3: CASSLVTGSSYNEQFF. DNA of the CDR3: TGTGCCAGCAGCTTAGTTACAGGGAGCTCCTACAATGAGCAGTTCTTC.

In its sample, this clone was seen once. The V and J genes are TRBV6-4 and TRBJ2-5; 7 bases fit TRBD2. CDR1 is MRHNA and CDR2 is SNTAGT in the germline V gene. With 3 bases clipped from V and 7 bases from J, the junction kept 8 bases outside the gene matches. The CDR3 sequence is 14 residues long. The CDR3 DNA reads TGTGCCAGCAGTGAAGACGCGGGAGCGGTGACCCAGTACTTC. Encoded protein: CASSEDAGAVTQYF.

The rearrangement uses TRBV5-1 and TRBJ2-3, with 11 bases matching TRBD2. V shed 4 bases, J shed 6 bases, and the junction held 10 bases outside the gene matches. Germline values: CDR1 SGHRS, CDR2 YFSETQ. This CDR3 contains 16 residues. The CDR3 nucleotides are TGCGCCAGCAGCCCGTCCGGGACTAGCGGACGGGATACGCAGTATTTT. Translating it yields CASSPSGTSGRDTQYF. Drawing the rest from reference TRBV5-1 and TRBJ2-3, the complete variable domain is KAGVTQTPRYLIKTRGQQVTLSCSPISGHRSVSWYQQTPGQGLQFLFEYFSETQRNKGNFPGRFSGRQFSNSRSEMNVSTLELGDSALYLCASSPSGTSGRDTQYFGPGTRLTVL.

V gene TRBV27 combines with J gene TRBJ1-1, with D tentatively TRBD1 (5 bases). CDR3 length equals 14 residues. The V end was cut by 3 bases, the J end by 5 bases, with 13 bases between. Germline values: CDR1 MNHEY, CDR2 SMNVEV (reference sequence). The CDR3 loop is CASSFSGPGTEAFF. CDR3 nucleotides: TGTGCCAGCAGTTTCTCGGGGCCGGGGACTGAAGCTTTCTTT.

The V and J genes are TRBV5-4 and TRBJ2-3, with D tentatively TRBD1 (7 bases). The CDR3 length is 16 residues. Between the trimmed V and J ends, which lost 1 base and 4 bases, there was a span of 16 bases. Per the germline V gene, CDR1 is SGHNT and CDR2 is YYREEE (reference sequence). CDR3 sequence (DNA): TGTGCCAGCAGCTTGTGGCAGGGGGGTCGAGCAGATACGCAGTATTTT. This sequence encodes CASSLWQGGRADTQYF. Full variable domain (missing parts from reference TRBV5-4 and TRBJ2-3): ETGVTQSPTHLIKTRGQQVTLRCSSQSGHNTVSWYQQALGQGPQFIFQYYREEENGRGNFPPRFSGLQFPNYSSELNVNALELDDSALYLCASSLWQGGRADTQYFGPGTRLTVL.

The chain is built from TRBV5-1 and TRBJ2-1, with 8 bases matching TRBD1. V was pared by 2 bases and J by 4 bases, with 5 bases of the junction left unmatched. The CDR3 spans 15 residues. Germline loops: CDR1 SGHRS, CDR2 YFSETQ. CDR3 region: CASSLQGEDYNEQFF. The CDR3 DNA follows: TGCGCCAGCAGCTTACAGGGGGAAGATTACAATGAGCAGTTCTTC.

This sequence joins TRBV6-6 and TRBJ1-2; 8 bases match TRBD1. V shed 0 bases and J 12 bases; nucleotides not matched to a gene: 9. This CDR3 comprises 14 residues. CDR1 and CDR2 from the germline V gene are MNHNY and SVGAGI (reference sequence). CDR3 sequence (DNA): TGTGCCAGCAGTTACTCGAGTATAACGGGACAGGACACCTTC. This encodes CASSYSSITGQDTF.

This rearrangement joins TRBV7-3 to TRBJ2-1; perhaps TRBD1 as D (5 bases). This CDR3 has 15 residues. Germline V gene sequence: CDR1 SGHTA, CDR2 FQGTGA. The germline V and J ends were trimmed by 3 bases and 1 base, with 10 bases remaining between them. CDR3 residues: CASSFAGRSYNEQFF. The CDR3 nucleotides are TGTGCCAGCAGCTTCGCAGGGCGATCCTACAATGAGCAGTTCTTC.

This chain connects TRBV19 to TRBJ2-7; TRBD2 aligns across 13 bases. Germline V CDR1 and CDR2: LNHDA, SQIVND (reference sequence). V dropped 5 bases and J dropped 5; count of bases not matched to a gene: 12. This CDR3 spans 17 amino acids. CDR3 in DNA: TGTGCCAGTAGTCCAGGACTAGCGGGAGTCCTCTTTGACGAGCAGTACTTC. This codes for CASSPGLAGVLFDEQYF.

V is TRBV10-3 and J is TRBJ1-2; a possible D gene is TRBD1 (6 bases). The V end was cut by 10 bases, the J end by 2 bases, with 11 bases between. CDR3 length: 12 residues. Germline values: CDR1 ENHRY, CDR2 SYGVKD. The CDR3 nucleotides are TGTGCCACCGTAGGACAGAACTATGGCTACACCTTC. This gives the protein CATVGQNYGYTF.

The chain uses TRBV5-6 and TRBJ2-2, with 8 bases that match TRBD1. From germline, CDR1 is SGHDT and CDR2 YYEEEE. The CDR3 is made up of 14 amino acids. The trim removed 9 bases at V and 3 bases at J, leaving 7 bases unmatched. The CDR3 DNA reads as TGTGCCACCCGGACAGGGTGGGACACCGGGGAGCTGTTTTTT. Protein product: CATRTGWDTGELFF.

The CDR3 sequence: CASSSHGQVVTDTQYF. In DNA form, the CDR3 reads TGTGCCAGCAGTTCCCACGGACAGGTAGTCACAGATACGCAGTATTTT. The chain uses TRBV27 and TRBJ2-3, with 7 bases identical to TRBD1. Germline assignment: CDR1 MNHEY and CDR2 SMNVEV (reference sequence). V lost 4 bases and J lost 2; bases outside the gene matches: 9. This CDR3 comprises 16 residues.

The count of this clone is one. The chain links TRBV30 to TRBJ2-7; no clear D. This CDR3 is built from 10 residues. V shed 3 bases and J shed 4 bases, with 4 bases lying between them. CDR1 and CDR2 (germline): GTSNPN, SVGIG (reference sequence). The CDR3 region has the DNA TGTGCCTGGAGCGGGTACGAGCAGTACTTC. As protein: CAWSGYEQYF.

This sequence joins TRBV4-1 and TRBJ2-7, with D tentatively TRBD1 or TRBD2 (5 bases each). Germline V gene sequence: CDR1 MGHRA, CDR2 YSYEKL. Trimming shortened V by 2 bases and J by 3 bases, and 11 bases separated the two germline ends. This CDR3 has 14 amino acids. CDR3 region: CASSQPRDDYEQYF. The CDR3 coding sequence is TGCGCCAGCAGCCAACCCCGGGACGACTACGAGCAGTACTTC.

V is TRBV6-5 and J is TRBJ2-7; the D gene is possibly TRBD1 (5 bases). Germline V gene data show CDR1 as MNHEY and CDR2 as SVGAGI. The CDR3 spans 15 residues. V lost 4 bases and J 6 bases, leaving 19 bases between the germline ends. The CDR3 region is CASSFQGFGKVEQYF. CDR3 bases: TGTGCCAGCAGTTTCCAGGGTTTCGGTAAGGTCGAGCAGTACTTC.

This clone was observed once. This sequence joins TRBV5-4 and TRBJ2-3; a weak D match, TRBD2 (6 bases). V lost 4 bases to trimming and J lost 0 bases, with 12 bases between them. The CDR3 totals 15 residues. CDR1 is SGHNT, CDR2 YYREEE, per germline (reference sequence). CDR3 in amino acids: CASSRSGSSTDTQYF. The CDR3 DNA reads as TGTGCCAGCAGCCGTAGCGGTAGTAGCACAGATACGCAGTATTTT.

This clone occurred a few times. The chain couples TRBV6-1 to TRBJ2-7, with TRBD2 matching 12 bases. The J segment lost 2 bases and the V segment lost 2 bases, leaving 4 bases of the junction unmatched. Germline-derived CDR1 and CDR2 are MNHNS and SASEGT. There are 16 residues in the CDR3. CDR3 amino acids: CASSESASGRAYEQYF. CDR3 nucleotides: TGTGCCAGCAGTGAATCGGCTAGCGGGAGGGCCTACGAGCAGTACTTC.

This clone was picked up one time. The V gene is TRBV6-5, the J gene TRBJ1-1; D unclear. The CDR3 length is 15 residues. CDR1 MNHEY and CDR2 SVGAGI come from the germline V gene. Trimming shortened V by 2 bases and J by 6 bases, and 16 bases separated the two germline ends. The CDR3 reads CASSYDPRIKPEAFF. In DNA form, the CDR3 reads TGTGCCAGCAGTTACGATCCCCGTATCAAGCCTGAAGCTTTCTTT.

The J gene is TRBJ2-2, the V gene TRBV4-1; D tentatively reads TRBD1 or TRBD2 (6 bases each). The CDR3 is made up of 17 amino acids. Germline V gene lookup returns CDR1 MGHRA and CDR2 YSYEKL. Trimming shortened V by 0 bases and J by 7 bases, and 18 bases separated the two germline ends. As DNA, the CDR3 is TGCGCCAGCAGCCAAGAAGGAGGGTCAGGGGTTAGCGGGGAGCTGTTTTTT. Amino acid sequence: CASSQEGGSGVSGELFF.

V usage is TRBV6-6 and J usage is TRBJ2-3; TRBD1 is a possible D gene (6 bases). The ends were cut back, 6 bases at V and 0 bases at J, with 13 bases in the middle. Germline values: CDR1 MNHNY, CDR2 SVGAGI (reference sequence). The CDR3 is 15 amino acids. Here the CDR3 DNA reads TGTGCCAGCAGCCACCAGGGGCCTAGCACAGATACGCAGTATTTT. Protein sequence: CASSHQGPSTDTQYF.

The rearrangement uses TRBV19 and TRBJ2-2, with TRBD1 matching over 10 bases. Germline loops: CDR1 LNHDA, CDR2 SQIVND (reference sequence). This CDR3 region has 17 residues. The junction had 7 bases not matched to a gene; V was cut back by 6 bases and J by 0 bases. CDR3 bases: TGTGCCAGTAGATGGGACAGGGGCTTTTCGAACACCGGGGAGCTGTTTTTT. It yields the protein CASRWDRGFSNTGELFF.

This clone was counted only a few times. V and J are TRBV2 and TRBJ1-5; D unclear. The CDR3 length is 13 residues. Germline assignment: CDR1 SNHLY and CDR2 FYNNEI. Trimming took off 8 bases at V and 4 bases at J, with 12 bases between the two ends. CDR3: CASGNEENQPQHF. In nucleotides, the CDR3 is TGTGCCAGCGGAAACGAGGAGAATCAGCCCCAGCATTTT. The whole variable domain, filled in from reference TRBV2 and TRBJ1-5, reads EPEVTQTPSHQVTQMGQEVILRCVPISNHLYFYWYRQILGQKVEFLVSFYNNEISEKSEIFDDQFSVERPDGSNFTLKIRSTKLEDSAMYFCASGNEENQPQHFGDGTRLSIL.

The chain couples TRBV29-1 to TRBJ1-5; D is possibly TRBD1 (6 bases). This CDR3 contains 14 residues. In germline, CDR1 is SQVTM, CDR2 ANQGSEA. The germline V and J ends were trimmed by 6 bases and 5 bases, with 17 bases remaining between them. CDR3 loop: CSVALDRRDQPQHF. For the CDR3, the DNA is TGCAGCGTAGCCCTCGACAGGAGAGATCAGCCCCAGCATTTT.

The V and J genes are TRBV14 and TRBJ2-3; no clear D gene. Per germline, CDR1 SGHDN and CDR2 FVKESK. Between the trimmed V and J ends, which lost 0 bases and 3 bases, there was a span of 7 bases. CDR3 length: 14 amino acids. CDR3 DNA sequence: TGTGCCAGCAGCCAAGATGTAGCTACAGATACGCAGTATTTT. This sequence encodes CASSQDVATDTQYF.

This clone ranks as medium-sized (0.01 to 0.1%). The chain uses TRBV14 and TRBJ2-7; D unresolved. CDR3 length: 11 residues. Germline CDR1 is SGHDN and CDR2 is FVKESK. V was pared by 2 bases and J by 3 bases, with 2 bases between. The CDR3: CASSQFYEQYF. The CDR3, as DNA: TGTGCCAGCAGCCAATTCTACGAGCAGTACTTC.

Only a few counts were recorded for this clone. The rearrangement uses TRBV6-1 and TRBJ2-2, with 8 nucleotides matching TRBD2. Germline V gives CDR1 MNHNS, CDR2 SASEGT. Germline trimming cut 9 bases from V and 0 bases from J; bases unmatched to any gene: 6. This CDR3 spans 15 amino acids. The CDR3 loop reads CASWRSGTNTGELFF. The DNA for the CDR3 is TGTGCCAGTTGGCGTAGCGGGACGAACACCGGGGAGCTGTTTTTT.

The DNA of the CDR3 is TGTGCCAGCAGCCCACCCGGACTACGCTCCTACGAGCAGTACTTC. It codes for CASSPPGLRSYEQYF. This chain links TRBV11-1 with TRBJ2-7; possible D gene TRBD2, 6 bases. Trimming removed 5 bases at V and 0 bases at J, with 14 bases between. The germline V gene encodes CDR1 SGHAT and CDR2 FQDESV (reference sequence). This CDR3 contains 15 residues.

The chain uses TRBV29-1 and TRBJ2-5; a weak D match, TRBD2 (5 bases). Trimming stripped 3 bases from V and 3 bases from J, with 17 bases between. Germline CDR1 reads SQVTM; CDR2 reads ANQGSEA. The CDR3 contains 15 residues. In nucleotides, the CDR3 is TGCAGCGTTGATGAGGGTCGAGTGGGAAAAGAGACCCAGTACTTC. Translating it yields CSVDEGRVGKETQYF.

The CDR3 loop reads CASSSLAGGSYEQYF. CDR3 coding DNA: TGTGCCAGCAGTTCACTAGCGGGAGGCTCCTACGAGCAGTACTTC. The chain recombines TRBV27 with TRBJ2-7; 12 bases are a match to TRBD2. With V trimmed by 4 bases and J by 0 bases, 1 base remained unmatched. The CDR3 is made up of 15 amino acids. Germline loops: CDR1 MNHEY, CDR2 SMNVEV (reference sequence).